This T cell receptor beta chain was documented in a study of PD-L1 blockade in urothelial cancer. Whole-study context: Peripheral blood specimens exhibited a median yield of roughly 140,000 T cells.

Libraries were prepared by immunoSEQ multiplex PCR; TCRdb keeps only in-frame clonotypes and omits some of them. The sample consists of some 40,000 clones, approximately 92% of them appearing once. V was clipped by 6 bases and J by 0 bases; unmatched bases: 5. CDR1 and CDR2 (germline): SNHLY, FYNNEI. The CDR3 covers 15 residues. Patient disease was locally advanced or metastatic urothelial carcinoma. Per patient, between 1 and 8 samples were collected at pretreatment and on-treatment time points. The TCR comes from a man between 65 and 85 years old with urothelial cancer. This specimen was PBMCs, taken around atezolizumab (anti-PD-L1) treatment. V usage is TRBV2 and J usage is TRBJ2-5; 9 positions agree with TRBD1. The CDR3 loop is CASRGTGLYQETQYF. The CDR3 DNA sequence: TGTGCCAGCAGGGGGACAGGGCTTTACCAAGAGACCCAGTACTTC.